A single sample gave rise to the 30 T cell receptor beta chains below, sequenced in a study of control samples from healthy donors and cancer patients (dated by TCRdb to the early 2020s). Library generation was performed with the immunoSEQ multiplex PCR assay. Drawn from immuneACCESS, this table holds only the in-frame rearrangements with V and J called that TCRdb kept. Clones are partly lost; checked studies trace under half to an unresolved V gene and leave the rest unexplained. Recorded for this sample are about 82,000 clones; over 75% of them occurred a single time. Clones ranked in the top ten supply roughly a fifth of the sample. Material: blood. All receptors come from a man aged 45-60 years in good health.

The genes are TRBV12-1 and TRBJ2-7; TRBD2, the table's D call, was not compared with the DNA. TRBV12-1 is reported as a pseudogene. The CDR3 spans 15 residues. In DNA, the CDR3 is TGTGCCAGCAGCCCCCCGACTAGCGGGTTCCACGAGCAGTACGTC. Its translation: CASSPPTSGFHEQYV.

A word on this clone: The same CDR3 can be traced to other DNA sequences in this sample. The rearrangement uses TRBV7-6 and TRBJ2-7; D is unclear. With 4 bases removed from V and 3 bases from J, the gap between germline ends came to 10 bases. CDR1 SGHVS and CDR2 FNYEAQ come from the germline V gene. The CDR3 covers 13 residues. The CDR3 here is CASSSGPNYEQYF. The CDR3 DNA follows: TGTGCCAGCAGCTCCGGACCGAACTACGAGCAGTACTTC.

The rearrangement links TRBV21-1 to TRBJ1-2; the table gives TRBD1 as D, unverified against the DNA. TRBV21-1 is noted as a pseudogene. The CDR3 totals 16 residues. CDR3 DNA: TGTGCCAGCAGCAAACCTGACCCGGGACACGGCTATGGCTACACCTTC. Translation: CASSKPDPGHGYGYTF.

The chain employs TRBV27 and TRBJ2-2, with TRBD2 matching 7 bases. V was pared by 1 base and J by 7 bases, with 0 bases of the junction left unmatched. Germline-derived CDR1 and CDR2 are MNHEY and SMNVEV (reference sequence). CDR3 size: 13 residues. CDR3 residues: CASSLWGGGELFF. The CDR3 DNA is TGTGCCAGCAGTTTATGGGGGGGCGGGGAGCTGTTTTTT.

The rearrangement links TRBV11-3 to TRBJ2-7, with D uncertain. Trimming pared 0 bases from V and 1 base from J, leaving 10 bases between. Germline CDR1 SGHNT, CDR2 YENEEA. The CDR3 sequence is 15 residues long. As DNA, the CDR3 is TGTGCCAGCAGCTTAGATCGTCTTCCTTCCTACGAGCAGTACTTC. This encodes CASSLDRLPSYEQYF.

This chain links TRBV19 with TRBJ1-4; D not resolved. This CDR3 comprises 15 residues. Germline CDR1 is LNHDA and CDR2 is SQIVND (reference sequence). Between the trimmed V and J ends, which lost 0 bases and 4 bases, there was a span of 9 bases. This chain's CDR3 is CASSIDAGINEKLFF. CDR3 bases: TGTGCCAGTAGTATAGATGCAGGTATTAATGAAAAACTGTTTTTT.

The V call is TRBV7-2, the J call TRBJ1-3, with TRBD1 as a possible D gene (5 bases). The germline V gene has CDR1 SGHTA and CDR2 FQGNSA. Trimming removed 3 bases from V and 0 bases from J, with 9 bases in between. CDR3 length: 15 amino acids. CDR3: CASSLRQSSGNTIYF. DNA for the CDR3: TGTGCCAGCAGCTTGCGACAGAGCTCTGGAAACACCATATATTTT.

V gene TRBV5-1 combines with J gene TRBJ1-1; no definite D call. Trimming left V 0 bases short and J 0 bases short, with 18 bases between. CDR3 length equals 18 residues. Germline CDR1 is SGHRS and CDR2 is YFSETQ. The CDR3 bases are TGCGCCAGCAGCTTGGCCAAGGCTTCCCGGGCTATGAACACTGAAGCTTTCTTT. Amino acid sequence: CASSLAKASRAMNTEAFF.

V gene TRBV7-2 combines with J gene TRBJ1-6; D is ambiguous. V was pared by 1 base and J by 0 bases, with 7 bases between. Germline lookup yields CDR1 SGHTA and CDR2 FQGNSA. The CDR3 is 16 residues long. In DNA, the CDR3 is TGTGCCAGCAGCTTAGGCGGGAGCTCCTATAATTCACCCCTCCACTTT. This translates into CASSLGGSSYNSPLHF.

The V gene is TRBV11-1, the J gene TRBJ2-3, with unresolved D. This CDR3 comprises 13 residues. Trimming stripped 1 base from V and 2 bases from J, with 4 bases between. The germline V gene encodes CDR1 SGHAT and CDR2 FQDESV (reference sequence). This CDR3 is CASSLGFTDTQYF. CDR3 bases: TGTGCCAGCAGCTTAGGCTTCACAGATACGCAGTATTTT.

This clone appeared a single time. The chain has TRBV5-1 and TRBJ1-1; 8 bases are a match to TRBD1. V gave up 4 bases and J gave up 0 bases; unmatched junction bases: 2. CDR1 is SGHRS, CDR2 YFSETQ, per germline. The CDR3 runs to 14 residues. The CDR3 loop reads CASSQDRVNTEAFF. The CDR3 nucleotides are TGCGCCAGCAGCCAGGACAGGGTGAACACTGAAGCTTTCTTT.

The rearrangement uses TRBV9 and TRBJ1-3, with TRBD1 identical over 7 bases. V gave up 4 bases and J gave up 4 bases; unmatched junction bases: 11. This CDR3 has 16 amino acids. Germline CDR1 is SGDLS and CDR2 is YYNGEE. For the CDR3, the DNA is TGTGCCAGCAGCCCCATCCCGACAGGGTTCGGAAACACCATATATTTT. Translated, it gives CASSPIPTGFGNTIYF.

The rearrangement uses TRBV2 and TRBJ1-2, with 8 bases aligning to TRBD1. The length of the CDR3 is 14 residues. V shed 5 bases, J shed 6 bases, and the junction held 8 bases outside the gene matches. Germline CDR1 is SNHLY and CDR2 is FYNNEI. Here the CDR3 reads CASSPTGGMDGYTF. CDR3 coding DNA: TGTGCCAGCAGTCCTACAGGGGGGATGGATGGCTACACCTTC.

Concerning this clone: At one of its ends the junction is not consistent with the germline gene, which may arise from a read error. The sample holds other DNA sequences that translate to the same CDR3. This chain uses TRBV19 with TRBJ1-1; 7 positions match TRBD1. Germline values: CDR1 LNHDA, CDR2 SQIVND (reference sequence). The CDR3 consists of 13 residues. The CDR3 DNA reads as TGTGCCAGTAGTCTAGACAGGGTCACTGAAGCTTTCTTT. This codes for CASSLDRVTEAFF.

The chain has TRBV9 and TRBJ1-1; no clear D. V lost 0 bases and J 4 bases, leaving 10 bases between the germline ends. CDR3 length equals 14 residues. Germline V CDR1 and CDR2: SGDLS, YYNGEE. CDR3 sequence reads: CASSVGPTGTEAFF. The CDR3 DNA is TGTGCCAGCAGCGTAGGACCGACGGGCACTGAAGCTTTCTTT.

The chain is built from TRBV6-5 and TRBJ1-2; weak D call: TRBD1 (5 bases). V lost 5 bases to trimming and J lost 7 bases, with 17 bases between them. The CDR3 spans 14 residues. Germline V lookup: CDR1 MNHEY, CDR2 SVGAGI. Written as DNA, the CDR3 is TGTGCCAGCAGTCCCTGGGGCGGCGGGACTGGCTACACCTTC. This gives the protein CASSPWGGGTGYTF.

This sequence joins TRBV7-2 and TRBJ2-2; D is unresolved. The CDR3 has 16 residues. Germline V gives CDR1 SGHTA, CDR2 FQGNSA. Trimming took 2 bases from V and 4 from J, leaving 14 bases between them. The CDR3 sequence: CASSLSLQIATGELFF. Here the CDR3 DNA reads TGTGCCAGCAGCTTAAGTCTCCAAATAGCCACCGGGGAGCTGTTTTTT.

A few counts support this clone. CDR3 coding DNA: TGTGCCAGCAGCGTAGGCGGCGGGGGAGGGGAGACCCAGTACTTC. It is translated as CASSVGGGGGETQYF. V usage is TRBV9 and J usage is TRBJ2-5, with 7 bases fitting TRBD2. Germline assignment: CDR1 SGDLS and CDR2 YYNGEE. J lost 5 bases, V lost 0 bases, and 7 bases had no gene match. This CDR3 has 15 residues.

V is TRBV21-1 and J is TRBJ1-1. TRBV21-1 is designated a pseudogene. There are 14 residues in the CDR3. CDR3 loop: CASSKKGEPPEAFF. For the CDR3, the DNA is TGTGCCAGCAGCAAAAAAGGAGAACCCCCTGAAGCTTTCTTT.

This rearrangement joins TRBV30 to TRBJ2-6; D is possibly TRBD1 or TRBD2 (6 bases each). The CDR3 is made up of 15 amino acids. Trimming removed 4 bases from V and 2 bases from J, with 12 bases in between. CDR1 and CDR2 (germline): GTSNPN, SVGIG (reference sequence). The CDR3 here is CAWMLGGTGANVLTF. Here the CDR3 DNA reads TGTGCCTGGATGCTCGGGGGCACTGGGGCCAACGTCCTGACTTTC.

The chain joins TRBV5-5 to TRBJ2-7; D not certain. Per germline, CDR1 SGHKS and CDR2 YYEKEE (reference sequence). Trimming shortened V by 0 bases and J by 5 bases, and 15 bases separated the two germline ends. The CDR3 is 15 amino acids. CDR3 sequence: CASSLDRSNRHEQYF. Here the CDR3 DNA reads TGTGCCAGCAGCTTGGATCGGTCGAATCGGCACGAGCAGTACTTC.

The V call is TRBV15, the J call TRBJ2-5; no definite D call. The CDR3 spans 14 residues. The germline CDR1 and CDR2 sequences are LNHNV and YYDKDF (reference sequence). V lost 0 bases, J lost 6 bases, and 11 bases lay in between. For the CDR3, the DNA is TGTGCCACCAGCAGAGACCCGGGCCTTCAGACCCAGTACTTC. Translated: CATSRDPGLQTQYF.

The chain couples TRBV4-2 to TRBJ2-7; D is perhaps TRBD2 (6 bases). Germline values: CDR1 LGHNA, CDR2 YNFKEQ. The CDR3 is 13 amino acids. Trimming removed 4 bases from V and 6 bases from J, with 13 bases in between. CDR3 nucleotide sequence: TGTGCCAGCAGCCTAGCGGCGGGGAGCGAGCAGTACTTC. Translating gives CASSLAAGSEQYF.

This chain uses TRBV19 with TRBJ2-3; D is uncertain. V gave up 6 bases and J gave up 4 bases, with 14 bases separating them. Germline V gene data show CDR1 as LNHDA and CDR2 as SQIVND (reference sequence). The CDR3 is 14 residues long. Here the CDR3 DNA reads TGTGCCAGTAGCTACACCCTTCCCGCAGATACGCAGTATTTT. Amino acid sequence: CASSYTLPADTQYF.

This rearrangement joins TRBV15 to TRBJ2-3; tentatively, D is TRBD1 (5 bases). From germline, CDR1 is LNHNV and CDR2 YYDKDF (reference sequence). The ends were cut back, 8 bases at V and 6 bases at J, with 12 bases in the middle. CDR3 size: 12 residues. The CDR3 reads CATARAMDTQYF. In DNA form, the CDR3 reads TGTGCCACCGCCAGGGCCATGGATACGCAGTATTTT.

The rearrangement uses TRBV20-1 and TRBJ2-1; D gene uncertain. The germline gives CDR1 DFQATT, CDR2 SNEGSKA (reference sequence). The CDR3 extends over 11 amino acids. The CDR3 nucleotides are TGCAAGGTCTCAGCAGCTAATGAGCAGTTCTTC. Translating gives CKVSAANEQFF.

The gene calls are TRBV27 and TRBJ2-1; 8 nucleotides match TRBD2. Per the germline V gene, CDR1 is MNHEY and CDR2 is SMNVEV (reference sequence). J was trimmed by 9 bases and V by 7 bases; bases with no gene match: 11. This CDR3 region has 14 residues. The CDR3 protein is CASTLVRGGAEQFF. CDR3 in DNA: TGTGCCAGCACCCTGGTCCGGGGGGGCGCTGAGCAGTTCTTC.

This clone was counted only a few times. This chain connects TRBV11-2 to TRBJ2-4; 7 bases are shared with TRBD2. Losses at the gene ends were 5 bases for V and 2 bases for J; bases not matched to a gene: 12. Germline-derived CDR1 and CDR2 are SGHAT and FQNNGV. This CDR3 has 17 residues. The CDR3 DNA follows: TGTGCCAGCAGCCCCCGCACTGCGGGAGTTTCCAAAAACATTCAGTACTTC. It specifies CASSPRTAGVSKNIQYF.

V gene TRBV9 combines with J gene TRBJ2-5, with D uncertain. CDR3 length equals 15 residues. Germline CDR1 and CDR2: SGDLS and YYNGEE. Trimming shortened V by 0 bases and J by 2 bases, and 11 bases separated the two germline ends. The CDR3 DNA reads TGTGCCAGCAGCGTAGCTCCGGGCCGACAAGAGACCCAGTACTTC. Translating it yields CASSVAPGRQETQYF.

The chain uses TRBV12-1 and TRBJ2-5; TRBD2 is taken as the D call from the table, unchecked against the DNA. TRBV12-1 is listed as a pseudogene. This CDR3 region has 15 residues. The CDR3 spells CASSFELAGEETQYF. The CDR3 DNA is TGTGCCAGCAGCTTTGAACTAGCGGGAGAGGAGACCCAGTACTTC.